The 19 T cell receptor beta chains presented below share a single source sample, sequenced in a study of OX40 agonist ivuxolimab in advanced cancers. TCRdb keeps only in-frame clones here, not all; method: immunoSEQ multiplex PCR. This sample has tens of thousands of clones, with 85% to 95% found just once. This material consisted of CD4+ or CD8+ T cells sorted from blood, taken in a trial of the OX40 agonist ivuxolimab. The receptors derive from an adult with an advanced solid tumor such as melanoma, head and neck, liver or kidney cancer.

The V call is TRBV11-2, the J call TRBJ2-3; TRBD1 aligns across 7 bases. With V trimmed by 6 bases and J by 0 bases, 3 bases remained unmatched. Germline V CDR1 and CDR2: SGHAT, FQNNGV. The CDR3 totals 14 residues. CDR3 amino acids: CASSRTGSTDTQYF. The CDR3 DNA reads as TGTGCCAGCAGTCGGACAGGAAGCACAGATACGCAGTATTTT.

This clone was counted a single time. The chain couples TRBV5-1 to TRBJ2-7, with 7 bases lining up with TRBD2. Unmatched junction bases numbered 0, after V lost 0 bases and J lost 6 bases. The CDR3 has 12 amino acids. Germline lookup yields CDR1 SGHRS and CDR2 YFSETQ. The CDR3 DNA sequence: TGCGCCAGCAGCTTGGCGGGGGGCGAGCAGTACTTC. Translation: CASSLAGGEQYF. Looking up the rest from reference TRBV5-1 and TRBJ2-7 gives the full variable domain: KAGVTQTPRYLIKTRGQQVTLSCSPISGHRSVSWYQQTPGQGLQFLFEYFSETQRNKGNFPGRFSGRQFSNSRSEMNVSTLELGDSALYLCASSLAGGEQYFGPGTRLTVT.

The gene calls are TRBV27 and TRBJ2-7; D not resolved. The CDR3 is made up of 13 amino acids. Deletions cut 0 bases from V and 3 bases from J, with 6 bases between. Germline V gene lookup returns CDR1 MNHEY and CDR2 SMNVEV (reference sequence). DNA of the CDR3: TGTGCCAGCAGTTTATCTAGAGGCTACGAGCAGTACTTC. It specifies CASSLSRGYEQYF.

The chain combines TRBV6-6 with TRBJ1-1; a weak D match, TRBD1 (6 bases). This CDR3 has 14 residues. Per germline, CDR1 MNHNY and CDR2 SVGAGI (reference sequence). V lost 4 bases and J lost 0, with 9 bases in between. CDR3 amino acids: CASSSTGMNTEAFF. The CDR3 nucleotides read TGTGCCAGCAGTTCTACAGGGATGAACACTGAAGCTTTCTTT.

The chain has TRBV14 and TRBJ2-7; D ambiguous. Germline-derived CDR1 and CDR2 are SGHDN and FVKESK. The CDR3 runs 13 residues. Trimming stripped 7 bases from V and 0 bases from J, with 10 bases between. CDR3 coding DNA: TGTGCCAGCAACCGTACATACTCCTACGAGCAGTACTTC. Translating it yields CASNRTYSYEQYF.

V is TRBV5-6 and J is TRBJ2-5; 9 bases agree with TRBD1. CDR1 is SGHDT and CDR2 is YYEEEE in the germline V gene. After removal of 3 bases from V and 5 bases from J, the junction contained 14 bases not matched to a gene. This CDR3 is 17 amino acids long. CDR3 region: CASSSSWTGASSETQYF. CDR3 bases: TGTGCCAGCAGCTCCAGTTGGACAGGGGCATCCTCGGAGACCCAGTACTTC.

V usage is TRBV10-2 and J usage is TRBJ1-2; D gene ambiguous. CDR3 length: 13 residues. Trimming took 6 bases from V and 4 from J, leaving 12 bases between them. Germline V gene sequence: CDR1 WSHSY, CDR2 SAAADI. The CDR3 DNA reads TGCGCCAGCAGCGACGGCAAGATCTATGGCTACACCTTC. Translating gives CASSDGKIYGYTF.

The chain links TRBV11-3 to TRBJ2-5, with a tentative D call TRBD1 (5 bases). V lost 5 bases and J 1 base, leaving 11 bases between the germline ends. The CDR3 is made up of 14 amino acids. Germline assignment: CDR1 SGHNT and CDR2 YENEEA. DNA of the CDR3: TGTGCCAGCAGCGGCACAGGATTCCAAGAGACCCAGTACTTC. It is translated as CASSGTGFQETQYF.

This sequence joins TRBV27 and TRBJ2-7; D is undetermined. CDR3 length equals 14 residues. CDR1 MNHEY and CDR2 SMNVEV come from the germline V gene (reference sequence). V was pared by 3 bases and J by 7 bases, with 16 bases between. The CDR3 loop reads CASSLVETPWEQYF. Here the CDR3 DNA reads TGTGCCAGCAGTTTGGTAGAAACTCCTTGGGAGCAGTACTTC.

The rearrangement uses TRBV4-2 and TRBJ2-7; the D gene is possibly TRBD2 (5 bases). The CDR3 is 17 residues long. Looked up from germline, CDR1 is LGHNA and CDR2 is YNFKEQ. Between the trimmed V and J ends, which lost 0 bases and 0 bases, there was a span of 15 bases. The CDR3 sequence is CASSQERSGLTSYEQYF. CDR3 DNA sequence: TGTGCCAGCAGCCAAGAACGCAGCGGCCTCACCTCCTACGAGCAGTACTTC.

CDR3 bases: TGTGCCAGCAGTTACTCGGGCGATACGCAGTATTTT. Encoded protein: CASSYSGDTQYF. V gene TRBV6-5 combines with J gene TRBJ2-3; no clear D gene. Germline V gene lookup returns CDR1 MNHEY and CDR2 SVGAGI. Trimming took 0 bases from V and 6 from J, leaving 4 bases between them. The CDR3 covers 12 residues.

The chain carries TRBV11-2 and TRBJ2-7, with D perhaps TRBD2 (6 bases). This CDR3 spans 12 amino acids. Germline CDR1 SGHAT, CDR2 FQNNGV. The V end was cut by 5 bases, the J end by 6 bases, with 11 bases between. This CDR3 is CASSPGEVEQYF. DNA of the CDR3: TGTGCCAGCAGCCCCGGGGAGGTCGAGCAGTACTTC. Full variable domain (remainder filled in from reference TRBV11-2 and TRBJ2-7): EAGVAQSPRYKIIEKRQSVAFWCNPISGHATLYWYQQILGQGPKLLIQFQNNGVVDDSQLPKDRFSAERLKGVDSTLKIQPAKLEDSAVYLCASSPGEVEQYFGPGTRLTVT.

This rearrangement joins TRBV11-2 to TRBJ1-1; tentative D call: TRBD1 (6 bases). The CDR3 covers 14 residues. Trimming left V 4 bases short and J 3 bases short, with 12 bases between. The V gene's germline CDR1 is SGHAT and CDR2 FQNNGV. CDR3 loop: CASSSRAGDTEAFF. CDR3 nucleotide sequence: TGTGCCAGCAGCTCCAGGGCAGGGGACACTGAAGCTTTCTTT.

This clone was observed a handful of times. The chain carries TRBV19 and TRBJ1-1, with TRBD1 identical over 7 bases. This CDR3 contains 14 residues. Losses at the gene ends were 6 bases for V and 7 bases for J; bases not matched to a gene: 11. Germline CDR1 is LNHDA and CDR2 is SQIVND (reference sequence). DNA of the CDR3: TGTGCCAGTAGCCCACAGGGGTGGGACCGTGAAGCTTTCTTT. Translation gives CASSPQGWDREAFF. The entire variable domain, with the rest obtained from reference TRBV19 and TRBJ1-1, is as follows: DGGITQSPKYLFRKEGQNVTLSCEQNLNHDAMYWYRQDPGQGLRLIYYSQIVNDFQKGDIAEGYSVSREKKESFPLTVTSAQKNPTAFYLCASSPQGWDREAFFGQGTRLTVV.

In DNA, the CDR3 is TGTGCCAGTAGCTCTGGACAGGGGTCCTACGAGCAGTACTTC. Protein product: CASSSGQGSYEQYF. The chain combines TRBV19 with TRBJ2-7, with 9 bases matching TRBD1. Unmatched junction bases numbered 4, after V lost 6 bases and J lost 1 base. CDR1 and CDR2 from the germline V gene are LNHDA and SQIVND (reference sequence). This CDR3 has 14 residues.

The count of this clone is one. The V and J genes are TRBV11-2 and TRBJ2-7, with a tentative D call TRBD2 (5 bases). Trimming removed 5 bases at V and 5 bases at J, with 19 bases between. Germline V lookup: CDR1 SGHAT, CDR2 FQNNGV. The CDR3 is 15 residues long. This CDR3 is CASSARQGSLDEQYF. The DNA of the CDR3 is TGTGCCAGCAGCGCCCGGCAAGGGAGTCTCGACGAGCAGTACTTC.

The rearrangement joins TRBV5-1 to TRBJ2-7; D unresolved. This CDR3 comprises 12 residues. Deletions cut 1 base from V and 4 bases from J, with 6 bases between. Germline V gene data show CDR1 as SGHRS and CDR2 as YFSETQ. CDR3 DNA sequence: TGCGCCAGCAGCTTGCGGCCTTACGAGCAGTACTTC. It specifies CASSLRPYEQYF.

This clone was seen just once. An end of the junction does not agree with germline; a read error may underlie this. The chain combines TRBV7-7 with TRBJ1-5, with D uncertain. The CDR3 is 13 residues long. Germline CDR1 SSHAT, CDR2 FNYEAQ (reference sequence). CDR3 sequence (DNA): TGTGCTAGCAGCGAAGAGGTGGGTCAGCCCCAGCATTTT. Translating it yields CASSEEVGQPQHF.

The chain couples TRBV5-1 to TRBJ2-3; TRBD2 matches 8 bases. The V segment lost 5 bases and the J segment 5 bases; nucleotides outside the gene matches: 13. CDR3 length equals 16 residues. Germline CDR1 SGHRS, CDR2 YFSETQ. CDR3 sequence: CASRSGRAGDVDTQYF. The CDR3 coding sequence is TGCGCCAGCAGATCCGGGAGGGCGGGAGATGTAGATACGCAGTATTTT. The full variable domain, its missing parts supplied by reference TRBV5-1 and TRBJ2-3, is KAGVTQTPRYLIKTRGQQVTLSCSPISGHRSVSWYQQTPGQGLQFLFEYFSETQRNKGNFPGRFSGRQFSNSRSEMNVSTLELGDSALYLCASRSGRAGDVDTQYFGPGTRLTVL.